This is a list of T cell receptor beta chains from one sample in a study of T cells in Graves' hyperthyroidism and ophthalmopathy. TCRdb fed the multiplex PCR reads into MiXCR, producing one record per CDR3 protein. The data hold hundreds of thousands of distinct CDR3 sequences, with 46% observed a single time. What was sequenced was peripheral blood or thyroid tissue (not recorded which). Every receptor here comes from a woman aged 18-29 years with Graves' hyperthyroidism. CDR3s leave out the opening cysteine and the closing phenylalanine or tryptophan. D genes are given only for firm matches.

cdr3_length,j_call,v_call,d_call,cdr3_aa
11,TRBJ1-2,TRBV24-1,-,ATSGAEDYGYT
11,TRBJ2-5,TRBV10-3,TRBD2,AISGRARETQY
13,TRBJ2-5,TRBV9,-,ASSQDPRPRETQY
12,TRBJ2-6,TRBV14,-,ASTRDSGANVLT
15,TRBJ2-7,TRBV7-2,-,ASSAPVGDTTFYEQY
9,TRBJ1-1,TRBV29-1,-,SVALTSEAF
14,TRBJ1-2,TRBV25-1,-,ASSAPRGGQSYGYT
14,TRBJ1-5,TRBV2,-,ASSDERPGDNQPQH
14,TRBJ1-2,TRBV5-1,TRBD1,ASSQVIGTGSYGYT
15,TRBJ1-5,TRBV7-2,-,ASSQDLGARSNQPQH
13,TRBJ1-1,TRBV7-2,-,ASSLVGERNTEAF
13,TRBJ1-2,TRBV29-1,-,SVVTPGRQNYGYT
10,TRBJ2-7,TRBV3-1,-,ASSQISYEQY
12,TRBJ1-3,TRBV2,-,ASRDRGTGNTIY
13,TRBJ1-5,TRBV10-3,-,AISESGVSNQPQH
12,TRBJ2-7,TRBV2,TRBD2,ASSTGLLGYEQY
9,TRBJ1-2,TRBV2,-,ASSEAWGYT
10,TRBJ2-7,TRBV7-9,TRBD2,ATSRLAAEQY
13,TRBJ2-3,TRBV19,TRBD2,ASSMLADRTDTQY
16,TRBJ2-7,TRBV7-3,TRBD2,ASSQGDWAGGNSYEQY
16,TRBJ2-7,TRBV10-3,TRBD2,AISESGGGGALYYEQY
13,TRBJ2-5,TRBV10-3,TRBD2,AISELAGEGETQY
14,TRBJ1-2,TRBV2,-,ASSSWAEGGGYGYT
13,TRBJ1-5,TRBV20-1,TRBD1,SASDRVDSNQPQH
12,TRBJ1-6,TRBV10-3,TRBD1,AIPGQQSGSPLH
12,TRBJ1-6,TRBV2,-,ASMDPRSASPLH
11,TRBJ1-4,TRBV10-3,-,ASTRVLGEKLF
12,TRBJ1-1,TRBV12-3/TRBV12-4,TRBD1,ATTDRGLNTEAF
12,TRBJ1-5,TRBV10-3,-,ASAPREGYQPQH
10,TRBJ1-5,TRBV19,TRBD1,ATQGAGQPQH
13,TRBJ1-2,TRBV10-3,TRBD1,AISGGTGPNYGYT
11,TRBJ2-5,TRBV20-1,-,SARAWEVETQY
12,TRBJ1-1,TRBV7-8,-,ASSRGSFNKKAF
13,TRBJ2-7,TRBV29-1,TRBD2,SVAYRLAGVHEQY
12,TRBJ2-5,TRBV7-9,-,ASSLVGVNETQY
15,TRBJ2-6,TRBV7-6,-,ASNPARPGWRANFLT
10,TRBJ2-5,TRBV29-1,-,SVWGGRETQY
13,TRBJ2-5,TRBV20-1,-,SAIRPAVAQETQY
14,TRBJ2-5,TRBV5-1,TRBD2,ASSYWTSGIEETQY
14,TRBJ2-2,TRBV2,-,ASSQSVSTNTGELF
12,TRBJ1-2,TRBV7-9,TRBD1,ASSKETGGYGYT
14,TRBJ1-1,TRBV7-6,-,ASRPGTAASGTEAF
12,TRBJ2-5,TRBV5-8,-,ASSLGGTQETQY
13,TRBJ1-3,TRBV15,TRBD1,ATSRRDRDGNTIY
13,TRBJ2-6,TRBV25-1,TRBD2,ASHVGRSGANVLT
13,TRBJ2-7,TRBV7-6,-,ASSPAPVGSYEQY
12,TRBJ2-5,TRBV2,TRBD1,ASRGTGAEETQY
12,TRBJ1-4,TRBV20-1,TRBD1,SARDRRGSEKLF
8,TRBJ1-2,TRBV7-9,-,ASSLYGYT
15,TRBJ1-6,TRBV7-2,TRBD1,ASSLGRGTISSSPLH
10,TRBJ2-5,TRBV20-1,TRBD1,SAGTGAETQY
13,TRBJ1-4,TRBV2,TRBD1,ASSQTPGQYEKLF
13,TRBJ1-2,TRBV24-1,TRBD1,ATPPRTGGAYGYT
13,TRBJ2-2,TRBV2,TRBD1,ASRDRGANTGELF
11,TRBJ1-4,TRBV2,-,ASSGGGDEKLF
13,TRBJ1-4,TRBV2,-,ASKLQGGNTEKLF
13,TRBJ1-3,TRBV5-4,TRBD1,ASSLAQGAGNTIY
14,TRBJ2-2,TRBV2,-,ASSEPETTGIGELF